This T cell receptor beta chain derives from a study of graft-versus-host responses after intestinal transplantation. Produced via immunoSEQ multiplex PCR; TCRdb's table is partial and in-frame only. This sample has approximately 89,000 clones, with approximately 95% found just once. V was clipped by 6 bases and J by 2 bases, with 23 bases between them. Germline loops: CDR1 MGHDK, CDR2 SYGVNS. The CDR3 is 18 residues long. A remark on this clone: The antigen remains undetermined.

Sequenced here: unstimulated CD8+ T cells sorted from spleen or lymph node cells, sampled before transplant. This TCR was sampled from a human donor who was the organ donor for an intestinal transplant. V and J are TRBV25-1 and TRBJ1-5; D gene uncertain. This CDR3 reads CASRPGPGEATRNQPQHF. The CDR3 nucleotides are TGTGCCAGCAGACCGGGCCCTGGGGAGGCTACGCGCAATCAGCCCCAGCATTTT.